This entry is about one TCR beta chain. Its specificity is unknown. Germline lookup yields CDR1 KGHSH and CDR2 LQKENI. V shed 2 bases, J shed 5 bases, and the junction held 3 bases outside the gene matches. The CDR3 has 14 residues. The assay was immunoSEQ multiplex PCR, and TCRdb's table has in-frame clones only and misses some. The sample holds approximately 130,000 clones, roughly 93% seen once. These data come from a study of T cell responses to AZD1222 COVID-19 vaccine. Study conclusions and caveats: The study identified only a handful of AZD1222 recipients as seropositive at baseline.

The chain links TRBV18 to TRBJ2-7; 10 positions agree with TRBD1. Sequencing was performed on peripheral blood, taken on day 0 of AZD1222 vaccination. The sequence derives from an adult in good health. CDR3 sequence reads: CASSPGDRGHEQYF. CDR3 bases: TGTGCCAGCTCACCAGGGGACAGGGGCCACGAGCAGTACTTC. Full variable domain (rest looked up from reference TRBV18 and TRBJ2-7): NAGVMQNPRHLVRRRGQEARLRCSPMKGHSHVYWYRQLPEEGLKFMVYLQKENIIDESGMPKERFSAEFPKEGPSILRIQQVVRGDSAAYFCASSPGDRGHEQYFGPGTRLTVT.